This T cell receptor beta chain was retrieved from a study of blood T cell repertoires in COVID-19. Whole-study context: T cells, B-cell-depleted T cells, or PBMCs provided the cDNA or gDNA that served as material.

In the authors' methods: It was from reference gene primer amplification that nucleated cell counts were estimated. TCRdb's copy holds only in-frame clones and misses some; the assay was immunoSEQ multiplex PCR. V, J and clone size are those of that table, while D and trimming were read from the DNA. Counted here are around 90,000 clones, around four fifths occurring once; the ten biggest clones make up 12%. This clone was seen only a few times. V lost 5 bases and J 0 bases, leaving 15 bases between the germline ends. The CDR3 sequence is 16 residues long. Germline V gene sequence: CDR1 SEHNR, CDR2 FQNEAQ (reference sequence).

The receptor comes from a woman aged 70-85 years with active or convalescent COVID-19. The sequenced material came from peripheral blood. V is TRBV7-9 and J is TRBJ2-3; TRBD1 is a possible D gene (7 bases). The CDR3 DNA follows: TGTGCCAGCAGCCCCCAGGGGGGCCTGAGCACAGATACGCAGTATTTT. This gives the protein CASSPQGGLSTDTQYF.